This T cell receptor (beta chain) comes out of a study of blood T cell repertoires in COVID-19. The overall study: COVID-19 samples, acute and convalescent, were from the United States, Italy and Spain. T cells, B-cell-depleted T cells, or PBMCs provided the cDNA or gDNA that served as material.

In the original analysis: By means of reference gene primer amplification, nucleated cell counts were estimated. The table came from immunoSEQ multiplex PCR; TCRdb's copy has only in-frame clones and leaves some out. Clone size and V and J calls were adopted from that table, with D and trimming inferred from the DNA. Seen here are roughly 150,000 clones, approximately 90% observed once, and the top ten hold approximately 15%. The CDR3 covers 16 residues. Trimming at V came to 4 bases and at J to 6 bases, leaving 10 bases not matched to a gene. Germline values: CDR1 SGHTS, CDR2 YDEGEE. The specimen was peripheral blood. This receptor was identified in a woman aged 40 to 50 with acute or convalescent COVID-19. The chain employs TRBV5-8 and TRBJ1-5; TRBD1 agrees at 10 bases. The CDR3 is CASSPGDRGHGQPQHF. In DNA form, the CDR3 reads TGTGCCAGCAGCCCCGGTGACAGGGGGCATGGTCAGCCCCAGCATTTT.